This TCR beta chain comes out of a study of T cells expressing NK-cell markers. About the study: Seven donors tested HCMV-seropositive and one tested seronegative among the eight sequenced.

Overall study results and limits: There remained a lack of clarity about HCMV specificity of expanded NKG2C+ T cell clones.

CDR3 length: 14 residues. The germline V gene encodes CDR1 SGHAT and CDR2 FQDESV (reference sequence). Details on this clonotype: Its antigen is still unknown.

TCRdb reprocessed the 5' RACE reads and keeps a single row for each CDR3 protein, giving no DNA. Across around 100,000 distinct CDR3 sequences, the top ten clones capture less than 20% of the sample. The sequencing sample was made of blood T cells: a sorted CD56 or NKG2C T cell subset, CD4+ or CD8+ T cells, or bulk PBMC T cells (not recorded which). This TCR was sampled from a woman aged 18-70 years in good health. The chain has TRBV11-1 and TRBJ2-5; there is no DNA to check the TCRdb D call of TRBD1. CDR3 protein: CASSYSGNKKTQYF. The whole variable domain, filled in from reference TRBV11-1 and TRBJ2-5, reads EAEVAQSPRYKITEKSQAVAFWCDPISGHATLYWYRQILGQGPELLVQFQDESVVDDSQLPKDRFSAERLKGVDSTLKIQPAELGDSAMYLCASSYSGNKKTQYFGPGTRLLVL.